These 18 T cell receptor beta chains share one sample of origin, sequenced in a study of PD-L1 blockade in urothelial cancer. Clones were read by immunoSEQ multiplex PCR, and TCRdb kept only the in-frame ones, dropping some. The table has approximately 100,000 clones, roughly nine tenths seen once. The sequencing here drew on PBMCs, taken around atezolizumab (anti-PD-L1) treatment. The receptors here all came from a woman older than 75 with urothelial cancer.

The chain links TRBV19 to TRBJ2-7; tentative D call: TRBD2 (5 bases). With 4 bases removed from V and 2 bases from J, the gap between germline ends came to 9 bases. The CDR3 loop spans 13 amino acids. Germline lookup yields CDR1 LNHDA and CDR2 SQIVND (reference sequence). CDR3 amino acids: CASSTTGAYEQYF. In DNA, the CDR3 is TGTGCCAGTAGTACGACCGGGGCCTACGAGCAGTACTTC.

CDR3 region: CASSLDTLDGGFF. The CDR3 DNA reads TGCGCCAGCAGCTTGGACACTCTGGATGGCGGGTTCTTC. The chain has TRBV5-1 and TRBJ2-1; D unresolved. Looked up from germline, CDR1 is SGHRS and CDR2 is YFSETQ. With 0 bases removed from V and 15 bases from J, the gap between germline ends came to 16 bases. The length of the CDR3 is 13 residues.

This clone has just one count. J is TRBJ2-7 and V is TRBV7-8; D may be TRBD2 (6 bases). Trimming took off 1 base at V and 3 bases at J, with 10 bases between the two ends. The CDR3 contains 14 residues. Germline CDR1 and CDR2: SGHVS and FQNEAQ. The CDR3 DNA reads as TGTGCCAGCAGCTTAGAGGCGGGAAACTACGAGCAGTACTTC. It specifies CASSLEAGNYEQYF.

This chain uses TRBV5-1 with TRBJ2-1, with 7 bases that match TRBD2. CDR1 is SGHRS, CDR2 YFSETQ, per germline. J lost 6 bases, V lost 7 bases, and 10 bases had no gene match. This CDR3 region has 14 residues. CDR3 in amino acids: CASYSSSGANEQFF. CDR3 DNA: TGCGCCAGCTACAGTTCTAGCGGAGCCAATGAGCAGTTCTTC.

V is TRBV11-3 and J is TRBJ1-1; D remains unclear. V lost 0 bases and J lost 1, with 6 bases in between. Germline V lookup: CDR1 SGHNT, CDR2 YENEEA. The CDR3 runs to 14 residues. The CDR3 bases are TGTGCCAGCAGCTTAGACGGTGCGAACACTGAAGCTTTCTTT. It encodes CASSLDGANTEAFF.

The J gene is TRBJ1-5, the V gene TRBV7-2; no clear D gene. Germline assignment: CDR1 SGHTA and CDR2 FQGNSA. Trimming left V 0 bases short and J 4 bases short, with 7 bases between. CDR3 length: 14 amino acids. CDR3 DNA: TGTGCCAGCAGCTTAGCCGGGGTAAATCAGCCCCAGCATTTT. Encoded protein: CASSLAGVNQPQHF.

The V gene is TRBV7-8, the J gene TRBJ2-5; TRBD2 agrees at 10 bases. V shed 5 bases and J 1 base; nucleotides not matched to a gene: 7. This CDR3 region has 16 residues. Germline values: CDR1 SGHVS, CDR2 FQNEAQ. CDR3 DNA: TGTGCCAGCAGCGCTACTAGCGGGGTTATCCAAGAGACCCAGTACTTC. Translated, it gives CASSATSGVIQETQYF.

This clone was recorded only once. The J gene is TRBJ2-3, the V gene TRBV28; weak D call: TRBD1 (6 bases). The CDR3 is 15 amino acids. The germline V and J ends were trimmed by 3 bases and 4 bases, with 14 bases remaining between them. In germline, CDR1 is MDHEN, CDR2 SYDVKM. The DNA for the CDR3 is TGTGCCAGCAGTTTCGGGTCGACAGGTGCAGATACGCAGTATTTT. Translation: CASSFGSTGADTQYF.

The chain has TRBV5-4 and TRBJ2-7; unclear D gene. The CDR3 contains 15 residues. Between the trimmed V and J ends, which lost 0 bases and 2 bases, there was a span of 12 bases. Per germline, CDR1 SGHNT and CDR2 YYREEE (reference sequence). The CDR3 DNA reads as TGTGCCAGCAGCTTGGCCAGTTCGGGTACCTACGAGCAGTACTTC. As protein: CASSLASSGTYEQYF.

The CDR3 reads CASSEGDRGGEKLFF. In DNA form, the CDR3 reads TGCGCCAGCAGTGAGGGGGACAGGGGAGGTGAAAAACTGTTTTTT. The J gene is TRBJ1-4, the V gene TRBV10-2; 10 bases fit TRBD1. V lost 2 bases to trimming and J lost 7 bases; unmatched junction nucleotides: 4. Per the germline V gene, CDR1 is WSHSY and CDR2 is SAAADI. This CDR3 has 15 residues.

This chain joins TRBV28 and TRBJ1-5; D unclear. From germline, CDR1 is MDHEN and CDR2 SYDVKM. The CDR3 totals 12 residues. The ends were cut back, 7 bases at V and 5 bases at J, with 9 bases in the middle. The DNA for the CDR3 is TGTGCCAGCACTCCTCGGGATCAGCCCCAGCATTTT. Its translation: CASTPRDQPQHF.

Regarding this clone: At the DNA level, this CDR3 is encoded by other sequences in the same sample as well. The chain recombines TRBV10-3 with TRBJ1-5; D is unresolved. Germline CDR1 ENHRY, CDR2 SYGVKD. This CDR3 has 12 residues. The germline V and J ends were trimmed by 8 bases and 2 bases, with 7 bases remaining between them. As DNA, the CDR3 is TGTGCCATCCGGCAGGGCAATCAGCCCCAGCATTTT. Protein: CAIRQGNQPQHF.

The genes are TRBV28 and TRBJ1-4; 8 nucleotides align to TRBD1. After removal of 5 bases from V and 3 bases from J, the junction contained 2 bases not matched to a gene. Germline V CDR1 and CDR2: MDHEN, SYDVKM. This CDR3 is 14 amino acids long. The CDR3 loop reads CASSGTGPNEKLFF. DNA of the CDR3: TGTGCCAGCAGTGGGACAGGTCCTAATGAAAAACTGTTTTTT.

The chain combines TRBV5-6 with TRBJ2-2; 10 positions agree with TRBD1. With V trimmed by 3 bases and J by 5 bases, 7 bases remained unmatched. This CDR3 has 16 amino acids. Germline assignment: CDR1 SGHDT and CDR2 YYEEEE. The CDR3 DNA follows: TGTGCCAGCAGCTCCTGGGACAGGGGTAGTACCGGGGAGCTGTTTTTT. Amino acids: CASSSWDRGSTGELFF. The variable domain in full, with the rest retrieved from reference TRBV5-6 and TRBJ2-2, is DAGVTQSPTHLIKTRGQQVTLRCSPKSGHDTVSWYQQALGQGPQFIFQYYEEEERQRGNFPDRFSGHQFPNYSSELNVNALLLGDSALYLCASSSWDRGSTGELFFGEGSRLTVL.

The rearrangement uses TRBV29-1 and TRBJ2-3, with D perhaps TRBD2 (6 bases). With 2 bases removed from V and 6 bases from J, the gap between germline ends came to 9 bases. This CDR3 comprises 12 residues. CDR1 and CDR2 from the germline V gene are SQVTM and ANQGSEA. Here the CDR3 reads CSVERGTDTQYF. The CDR3 DNA reads as TGCAGCGTTGAACGCGGGACGGATACGCAGTATTTT.

The chain employs TRBV28 and TRBJ2-1; 9 bases agree with TRBD2. The CDR3 has 15 amino acids. Unmatched junction bases numbered 8, after V lost 6 bases and J lost 5 bases. CDR1 is MDHEN and CDR2 is SYDVKM in the germline V gene. CDR3 amino acids: CASRLLAGRNNEQFF. CDR3 nucleotides: TGTGCCAGCAGGTTACTAGCGGGCAGAAACAATGAGCAGTTCTTC.

The chain couples TRBV15 to TRBJ2-3; 8 nucleotides agree with TRBD2. The germline V gene has CDR1 LNHNV and CDR2 YYDKDF (reference sequence). The CDR3 covers 16 residues. The V gene end was trimmed by 4 bases and the J gene end by 1 base; junction bases not matched to a gene: 7. The CDR3 DNA is TGTGCCACCAGCACCGCGGGACTAGTAGGCACAGATACGCAGTATTTT. It codes for CATSTAGLVGTDTQYF.

V is TRBV4-1 and J is TRBJ1-4; perhaps TRBD1 as D (6 bases). The V gene lost 4 bases and the J gene lost 0 bases, with 12 bases spanning the gap. This CDR3 spans 16 amino acids. Germline V gives CDR1 MGHRA, CDR2 YSYEKL. Here the CDR3 reads CASSPGTPTTNEKLFF. As DNA, the CDR3 is TGCGCCAGCAGCCCCGGGACACCTACAACTAATGAAAAACTGTTTTTT.